This T cell receptor beta chain is from a study of response to subunit inactivated influenza vaccine. Study outcomes and limitations: Few new T cells, the authors suggested, are recruited by each seasonal influenza vaccination.

This clonotype was recorded a few times. Its antigen is still unknown. There are 10 residues in the CDR3. Using its own MiXCR run on the RT-PCR reads, TCRdb lists one record per CDR3 protein. The repertoire holds 800,000 to 1,000,000 distinct CDR3 sequences, with around 20% as singletons. The sample was PBMCs from blood, taken around 5 days after vaccination. This sequence was found in a man between 50 and 59 years old who received an inactivated influenza vaccine. The V and J genes are TRBV21-1 and TRBJ2-4. TRBV21-1 is labeled a pseudogene. This CDR3 is CASRIHIQYF. CDR3 DNA sequence: TGTGCCAGCAGAATACACATTCAGTACTTC.